Below are 11 T cell receptor beta chains sequenced from a single sample in a study of somatic mutations in cytotoxic T cells in rheumatoid arthritis. Some clones are missing from TCRdb's copy, which holds only in-frame ones; the method was immunoSEQ multiplex PCR. The table records 2,000 to 3,000 clones, around 81% of them present only once. Sequenced sample: CD8+ T cells sorted from blood. Receptors originate from a woman between 70 and 85 years old with rheumatoid arthritis.

The chain has TRBV9 and TRBJ2-1; D possibly corresponds to TRBD2 (6 bases). The V end was cut by 4 bases, the J end by 1 base, with 18 bases between. The CDR3 is 17 amino acids. The germline CDR1 and CDR2 sequences are SGDLS and YYNGEE. The CDR3 bases are TGTGCCAGCAGCCCATCCGGCGGGACCCTATCCTACAATGAGCAGTTCTTC. Amino acid sequence: CASSPSGGTLSYNEQFF. Combining the CDR3 with reference TRBV9 and TRBJ2-1 gives the whole variable domain DSGVTQTPKHLITATGQRVTLRCSPRSGDLSVYWYQQSLDQGLQFLIQYYNGEERAKGNILERFSAQQFPDLHSELNLSSLELGDSALYFCASSPSGGTLSYNEQFFGPGTRLTVL.

The V call is TRBV28, the J call TRBJ1-1; 9 bases align to TRBD1. CDR3 length: 12 amino acids. Trimming removed 6 bases from V and 7 bases from J; junction bases left unmatched: 3. Germline CDR1 is MDHEN and CDR2 is SYDVKM. The CDR3 loop reads CASRDRGYEAFF. The CDR3 nucleotides read TGTGCCAGCAGGGACAGGGGCTATGAAGCTTTCTTT.

The chain carries TRBV28 and TRBJ2-7, with a weak D call TRBD2 (6 bases). This CDR3 is 13 amino acids long. V lost 6 bases and J lost 3, with 12 bases in between. Germline V gene data show CDR1 as MDHEN and CDR2 as SYDVKM. The CDR3 bases are TGTGCCAGCAGAAGGGACTTACTCTACGAGCAGTACTTC. Amino acid sequence: CASRRDLLYEQYF.

The chain couples TRBV28 to TRBJ1-3; 9 nucleotides align to TRBD1. CDR1 and CDR2 from the germline V gene are MDHEN and SYDVKM. V was pared by 6 bases and J by 2 bases, with 5 bases of the junction left unmatched. The CDR3 is 15 amino acids. CDR3 amino acids: CASSLGTGPGNTIYF. CDR3 sequence (DNA): TGTGCCAGCAGCTTAGGGACAGGGCCTGGAAACACCATATATTTT.

V is TRBV4-2 and J is TRBJ2-1; maybe TRBD2 (5 bases). V dropped 1 base and J dropped 8 bases, with 9 bases sitting between them. CDR1 is LGHNA, CDR2 YNFKEQ, per germline. This CDR3 is built from 13 residues. CDR3 protein: CASSQGGEYEQFF. Written as DNA, the CDR3 is TGTGCCAGCAGCCAAGGTGGGGAGTATGAGCAGTTCTTC.

This rearrangement joins TRBV14 to TRBJ1-1; D is undetermined. The CDR3 sequence is 12 residues long. V was pared by 4 bases and J by 1 base, with 4 bases between. Germline V CDR1 and CDR2: SGHDN, FVKESK. CDR3 protein: CASSRANTEAFF. CDR3 sequence (DNA): TGTGCCAGCAGCCGAGCGAACACTGAAGCTTTCTTT.

The rearrangement links TRBV28 to TRBJ2-7, with TRBD2 matching 8 bases. Germline CDR1 is MDHEN and CDR2 is SYDVKM. CDR3 length equals 14 residues. V dropped 5 bases and J dropped 3; count of bases not matched to a gene: 6. CDR3 region: CASSQPGLVYEQYF. The DNA for the CDR3 is TGTGCCAGCAGTCAACCGGGACTAGTCTACGAGCAGTACTTC.

V usage is TRBV6-5 and J usage is TRBJ1-2; D possibly corresponds to TRBD1 (5 bases). There are 12 residues in the CDR3. Trimming took 5 bases from V and 5 from J, leaving 9 bases between them. In germline, CDR1 is MNHEY, CDR2 SVGAGI. DNA for the CDR3: TGTGCCAGCAGTCAAACAGGATATGGCTACACCTTC. It encodes CASSQTGYGYTF.

The CDR3: CASSLFRPTGELFF. The CDR3 DNA reads as TGTGCCAGCAGCTTGTTCAGGCCTACCGGGGAGCTGTTTTTT. The V call is TRBV5-6, the J call TRBJ2-2; D is uncertain. CDR3 length: 14 residues. The ends were cut back, 1 base at V and 5 bases at J, with 9 bases in the middle. From germline, CDR1 is SGHDT and CDR2 YYEEEE.

The chain uses TRBV27 and TRBJ2-1, with 7 bases matching TRBD2. The CDR3 contains 19 residues. Germline values: CDR1 MNHEY, CDR2 SMNVEV (reference sequence). The V gene end was trimmed by 0 bases and the J gene end by 4 bases; junction bases not matched to a gene: 15. CDR3 residues: CASSLSPFRVGGGYNEQFF. CDR3 sequence (DNA): TGTGCCAGCAGTTTATCCCCATTCAGGGTTGGGGGGGGGTACAATGAGCAGTTCTTC.

The rearrangement links TRBV10-2 to TRBJ2-2; 10 bases fit TRBD2. V gave up 7 bases and J gave up 6 bases; unmatched junction bases: 11. This CDR3 spans 16 amino acids. Germline-derived CDR1 and CDR2 are WSHSY and SAAADI. The CDR3 DNA follows: TGCGCCAGCATTGGGGCTAGCGGGAGATACTCCGGGGAGCTGTTTTTT. Its protein is CASIGASGRYSGELFF.